Shown below are 30 T cell receptor beta chains from a single sample sequenced in a study of type 1 regulatory T cells. For these receptors, no antigen is known. TCRdb re-called the reads through MiXCR, storing one row per CDR3 protein. The table has about 24,000 distinct CDR3 sequences, just under 75% seen once; the top ten hold approximately 14%. Sequenced material: cultured T cells, either the whole culture or a sorted T cell fraction (not recorded which). The subset denotes: Tr1-enriched cell product generated in vitro against host alloantigens. The receptor source for this set is a human donor in good health.

This clonotype has just one count. The chain combines TRBV5-5 with TRBJ2-3, with D possibly being TRBD1 or TRBD2 (6 bases each). The CDR3 length is 14 residues. Trimming cost V 0 bases and J 2 bases, with 7 bases left between them. Germline V gives CDR1 SGHKS, CDR2 YYEKEE (reference sequence). As DNA, the CDR3 is TGTGCCAGCAGCTTGGGGGGGGCCACAGATACGCAGTATTTT. Its protein product is CASSLGGATDTQYF.

The V call is TRBV20-1, the J call TRBJ2-1; 9 positions agree with TRBD2. V was pared by 0 bases and J by 4 bases, with 7 bases of the junction left unmatched. The CDR3 totals 16 residues. Germline loops: CDR1 DFQATT, CDR2 SNEGSKA (reference sequence). As DNA, the CDR3 is TGCAGTGCTAGAGAAGGCGGGGGGGCTGGGTACAATGAGCAGTTCTTC. It codes for CSAREGGGAGYNEQFF.

This clonotype came up a few times. J is TRBJ2-1 and V is TRBV30; weak D call: TRBD2 (6 bases). CDR1 is GTSNPN and CDR2 is SVGIG in the germline V gene (reference sequence). The CDR3 length is 16 residues. Between the trimmed V and J ends, which lost 0 bases and 8 bases, there was a span of 20 bases. The CDR3 is CAWSVPATRGPDEQFF. CDR3 DNA: TGTGCCTGGAGTGTACCCGCGACTAGGGGACCCGATGAGCAGTTCTTC.

CDR3 residues: CASSQDQGPNANTGELFF. DNA for the CDR3: TGTGCCAGCAGCCAAGATCAGGGTCCCAACGCGAACACCGGGGAGCTGTTTTTT. The chain recombines TRBV3-1 with TRBJ2-2, with D possibly being TRBD1 (5 bases). The CDR3 loop spans 18 amino acids. Germline V gene data show CDR1 as LGHDT and CDR2 as YNNKEL (reference sequence). V lost 0 bases and J 0 bases, leaving 14 bases between the germline ends.

This chain links TRBV5-1 with TRBJ2-3; 11 nucleotides line up with TRBD2. CDR1 is SGHRS and CDR2 is YFSETQ in the germline V gene. This CDR3 has 16 residues. The V gene end was trimmed by 4 bases and the J gene end by 7 bases; junction bases not matched to a gene: 11. The CDR3 region is CASSPGLAEGRHTQYF. The CDR3 DNA follows: TGCGCCAGCAGCCCGGGACTAGCGGAGGGAAGACATACGCAGTATTTT.

The CDR3 sequence: CASSLGGGKQPQHF. CDR3 nucleotides: TGTGCCAGCAGCTTAGGAGGGGGGAAGCAGCCCCAGCATTTT. This chain joins TRBV7-9 and TRBJ1-5; tentative D call: TRBD1 (6 bases). The CDR3 is 14 residues long. Trimming pared 1 base from V and 7 bases from J, leaving 11 bases between. Germline CDR1 SEHNR, CDR2 FQNEAQ (reference sequence).

The V gene is TRBV5-1, the J gene TRBJ1-5; D ambiguous. The CDR3 runs to 14 residues. Germline V gives CDR1 SGHRS, CDR2 YFSETQ. V was pared by 2 bases and J by 0 bases, with 6 bases between. The CDR3 protein is CASSFGDSNQPQHF. The CDR3 DNA is TGCGCCAGCAGCTTTGGGGATAGCAATCAGCCCCAGCATTTT.

The chain recombines TRBV20-1 with TRBJ2-2; TRBD1 might be the D (6 bases). Trimming removed 0 bases from V and 5 bases from J, with 16 bases in between. Germline CDR1 and CDR2: DFQATT and SNEGSKA (reference sequence). The length of the CDR3 is 16 residues. DNA for the CDR3: TGCAGTGCTAGAGACCTAGGACAGACAAGAACCGGGGAGCTGTTTTTT. This translates into CSARDLGQTRTGELFF.

This clonotype was counted a few times. The rearrangement joins TRBV28 to TRBJ2-7; TRBD2 matches at 12 bases. CDR1 is MDHEN, CDR2 SYDVKM, per germline. Trimming took 2 bases from V and 0 from J; bases not matched to a gene: 5. The CDR3 runs 17 residues. Here the CDR3 reads CASSLRLAGESSYEQYF. The DNA of the CDR3 is TGTGCCAGCAGTTTACGACTAGCGGGGGAGAGCTCCTACGAGCAGTACTTC.

J is TRBJ1-3 and V is TRBV12-3 or TRBV12-4; TRBD1 might be the D (6 bases). The V end was cut by 7 bases, the J end by 4 bases, with 14 bases between. There are 14 residues in the CDR3. CDR3 in DNA: TGTGCCAGCACGTCGGGGGCTGAAGGAAACACCATATATTTT. Its translation: CASTSGAEGNTIYF.

There are a few counts of this clonotype. This chain uses TRBV20-1 with TRBJ1-2; the match to TRBD1 covers 8 bases. J lost 3 bases, V lost 1 base, and 7 bases had no gene match. Germline V gene lookup returns CDR1 DFQATT and CDR2 SNEGSKA (reference sequence). The CDR3 runs 15 residues. The CDR3, as DNA: TGCAGTGCTAGAGGTCCTAACAGGGGGGACTATGGCTACACCTTC. Translation: CSARGPNRGDYGYTF.

This clonotype is categorized as medium-sized. Here the CDR3 DNA reads TGTGCCAGCAGTTTTCGGGGCCAAGGGGGCTACACCTTC. Its protein is CASSFRGQGGYTF. V and J are TRBV12-3 or TRBV12-4 and TRBJ1-2, with D possibly TRBD1 on 5 matching bases. This CDR3 region has 13 residues. The V end was cut by 3 bases, the J end by 8 bases, with 13 bases between.

This rearrangement joins TRBV7-2 to TRBJ2-5; 8 bases map to TRBD1. V shed 5 bases and J 3 bases; nucleotides not matched to a gene: 8. Germline V gives CDR1 SGHTA, CDR2 FQGNSA. The CDR3 consists of 15 residues. The CDR3 DNA sequence: TGTGCCAGCAGCCCGGGGTGGACAGGGAAAGAGACCCAGTACTTC. The encoded protein is CASSPGWTGKETQYF.

CDR3: CASSWISSYEQYF. As DNA, the CDR3 is TGTGCCAGCAGCTGGATCAGCTCCTACGAGCAGTACTTC. The J gene is TRBJ2-7, the V gene TRBV6-2 or TRBV6-3; D not certain. CDR3 length: 13 amino acids. Germline CDR1 MNHEY, CDR2 SVGEGT. Trimming cost V 6 bases and J 0 bases, with 9 bases left between them.

This clonotype was recorded a few times. J is TRBJ2-3 and V is TRBV4-2, with 10 bases lining up with TRBD2. CDR1 LGHNA and CDR2 YNFKEQ come from the germline V gene. The CDR3 spans 17 residues. With 3 bases clipped from V and 2 bases from J, the junction kept 8 bases outside the gene matches. This CDR3 is CASSQEPSGGTTDTQYF. CDR3 nucleotides: TGTGCCAGCAGCCAGGAACCTAGCGGGGGAACCACAGATACGCAGTATTTT.

The chain combines TRBV7-2 with TRBJ2-3, with TRBD1 as a possible D gene (6 bases). The V end lost 3 bases, the J end lost 4 bases, and 8 bases lay between the germline ends. The CDR3 is 13 amino acids. The germline V gene has CDR1 SGHTA and CDR2 FQGNSA. CDR3 sequence: CASSLPGADTQYF. CDR3 in DNA: TGTGCCAGCAGCTTGCCAGGGGCAGATACGCAGTATTTT.

This clonotype was counted a few times. The chain links TRBV5-1 to TRBJ1-4, with TRBD1 as a possible D gene (6 bases). The CDR3 contains 14 residues. Trimming shortened V by 1 base and J by 15 bases, and 19 bases separated the two germline ends. Germline-derived CDR1 and CDR2 are SGHRS and YFSETQ. CDR3 bases: TGCGCCAGCAGCTTGACCGCCCTCGACAGGACGGTGTTTTTT. It is translated as CASSLTALDRTVFF.

The chain joins TRBV6-6 to TRBJ2-1, with 9 bases matching TRBD1. In germline, CDR1 is MNHNY, CDR2 SVGAGI (reference sequence). The CDR3 has 18 amino acids. J was trimmed by 4 bases and V by 2 bases; bases with no gene match: 12. The CDR3 region is CASSYAGQGLGRYNEQFF. CDR3 sequence (DNA): TGTGCCAGCAGTTACGCGGGACAGGGCTTAGGACGTTACAATGAGCAGTTCTTC.

This sequence joins TRBV7-6 and TRBJ2-3; 8 bases fit TRBD2. Germline CDR1 is SGHVS and CDR2 is FNYEAQ. The trim removed 8 bases at V and 2 bases at J, leaving 6 bases unmatched. The CDR3 contains 14 residues. This chain's CDR3 is CASEAGGHTDTQYF. CDR3 DNA: TGTGCCAGCGAGGCGGGGGGTCACACAGATACGCAGTATTTT.

This clonotype is a singleton in its sample. The J gene is TRBJ2-7, the V gene TRBV25-1; a weak D match, TRBD1 (6 bases). Germline lookup yields CDR1 MGHDK and CDR2 SYGVNS. Trimming cost V 5 bases and J 4 bases, with 9 bases left between them. The CDR3 is 12 residues long. The CDR3 region is CASSFTGYEQYF. In nucleotides, the CDR3 is TGTGCCAGCAGTTTTACAGGGTACGAGCAGTACTTC.

This clonotype is medium-sized (0.01 to 0.1%) within its sample. This chain uses TRBV20-1 with TRBJ1-6; 7 nucleotides match TRBD1. With V trimmed by 3 bases and J by 5 bases, 4 bases remained unmatched. CDR3 size: 14 residues. CDR1 is DFQATT and CDR2 is SNEGSKA in the germline V gene (reference sequence). CDR3 residues: CSARGRGDNSPLHF. The CDR3, as DNA: TGCAGTGCTAGGGGCAGGGGGGATAATTCACCCCTCCACTTT.

This chain connects TRBV9 to TRBJ2-3; D call uncertain. The V and J ends lost 7 bases and 0 bases respectively, with 18 bases between them. Germline loops: CDR1 SGDLS, CDR2 YYNGEE. The CDR3 has 16 residues. This chain's CDR3 is CASEPTFSGSTDTQYF. CDR3 nucleotides: TGTGCCAGCGAACCCACCTTCAGTGGCAGCACAGATACGCAGTATTTT. Supplemented by reference TRBV9 and TRBJ2-3, the full variable domain reads DSGVTQTPKHLITATGQRVTLRCSPRSGDLSVYWYQQSLDQGLQFLIQYYNGEERAKGNILERFSAQQFPDLHSELNLSSLELGDSALYFCASEPTFSGSTDTQYFGPGTRLTVL.

The genes are TRBV30 and TRBJ2-7; 8 bases match TRBD2. V lost 7 bases to trimming and J lost 7 bases; unmatched junction nucleotides: 18. Germline V CDR1 and CDR2: GTSNPN, SVGIG (reference sequence). The CDR3 has 15 amino acids. The CDR3 DNA sequence: TGTGCCTTGAACATCGGGGGGGGCTTCTGGGGGGAGCAGTACTTC. Its translation is CALNIGGGFWGEQYF.

The chain combines TRBV7-2 with TRBJ2-1, with 13 bases that match TRBD2. The CDR3 covers 15 residues. The V segment lost 6 bases and the J segment 15 bases; nucleotides outside the gene matches: 14. Germline loops: CDR1 SGHTA, CDR2 FQGNSA. The CDR3 DNA reads as TGTGCCAGCAGAGGACCGGGACTAGCGGGACCCCCAGTGTTCTTC. Its protein product is CASRGPGLAGPPVFF.

In its sample, this clonotype was seen a few times. V usage is TRBV19 and J usage is TRBJ1-6; D gene unclear. Germline V gene data show CDR1 as LNHDA and CDR2 as SQIVND (reference sequence). Trimming stripped 7 bases from V and 0 bases from J, with 10 bases between. CDR3 length: 15 residues. The CDR3 sequence: CASTTHGSYNSPLHF. CDR3 bases: TGTGCCAGTACAACCCATGGCTCCTATAATTCACCCCTCCACTTT.

This clonotype occurred a few times. V gene TRBV7-2 combines with J gene TRBJ2-3; D remains unclear. This CDR3 is built from 14 residues. Germline CDR1 and CDR2: SGHTA and FQGNSA. Trimming took 0 bases from V and 5 from J, leaving 9 bases between them. The CDR3 bases are TGTGCCAGCAGCTTAGCAGGTTCGCGAGATACGCAGTATTTT. This sequence encodes CASSLAGSRDTQYF.

V gene TRBV20-1 combines with J gene TRBJ1-1; D gene unclear. The germline V gene has CDR1 DFQATT and CDR2 SNEGSKA (reference sequence). V lost 1 base to trimming and J lost 1 base, with 10 bases between them. CDR3 length: 14 residues. The CDR3 coding sequence is TGCAGTGCTAGAGGTCTGGATTGGAACACTGAAGCTTTCTTT. It specifies CSARGLDWNTEAFF.

The chain couples TRBV5-1 to TRBJ1-2; TRBD1 matches 10 bases. CDR3 length: 14 residues. The junction had 9 bases not matched to a gene; V was cut back by 1 base and J by 12 bases. The V gene's germline CDR1 is SGHRS and CDR2 YFSETQ. The CDR3 DNA reads as TGCGCCAGCAGCTTGAGGGACAGGGGACAATTAGACACCTTC. This sequence encodes CASSLRDRGQLDTF.

The gene calls are TRBV5-1 and TRBJ2-7, with D uncertain. Trimming shortened V by 4 bases and J by 2 bases, and 19 bases separated the two germline ends. Germline CDR1 and CDR2: SGHRS and YFSETQ. CDR3 length equals 16 residues. CDR3 nucleotides: TGCGCCAGCAGCCCCGAAGGCGGCGCTCTAACCTACGAGCAGTACTTC. The encoded protein is CASSPEGGALTYEQYF.

There are a few counts of this clonotype. The chain joins TRBV12-3 or TRBV12-4 to TRBJ2-7, with 8 bases matching TRBD1. This CDR3 spans 14 amino acids. V was clipped by 6 bases and J by 2 bases; unmatched bases: 6. CDR3 nucleotide sequence: TGTGCCAGCAGCCCCAGACAGGGGACCTACGAGCAGTACTTC. It encodes CASSPRQGTYEQYF.